This passage covers 32 T cell receptor beta chains from one sample sequenced in a study of beta chain features in type 1 diabetes. Investigators reverse transcribed all isolated RNA, so they sequenced expressed TCRB transcripts. Repertoires were generated with immunoSEQ multiplex PCR, while TCRdb's copy carries only in-frame clones and drops some. The sample contains about 320,000 clones, about 15% of which appear only once. Sequenced input: central memory CD4+ T cells from blood. Receptors were obtained from a man aged 25-45 years in good health.

This clone was seen a handful of times. The V and J genes are TRBV28 and TRBJ2-4; TRBD1 matches 8 bases. This CDR3 comprises 13 residues. Looked up from germline, CDR1 is MDHEN and CDR2 is SYDVKM. V lost 7 bases to trimming and J lost 8 bases; unmatched junction nucleotides: 7. CDR3 DNA: TGTGCCAGCAACCTAAACAGGGGGGACATTCAGTACTTC. Its protein product is CASNLNRGDIQYF.

This chain uses TRBV5-1 with TRBJ1-1, with TRBD1 matching 7 bases. The CDR3 loop spans 16 amino acids. J was trimmed by 0 bases and V by 4 bases; bases with no gene match: 9. Germline CDR1 reads SGHRS; CDR2 reads YFSETQ. This chain's CDR3 is CASSAVDRNMNTEAFF. CDR3 in DNA: TGCGCCAGCAGCGCTGTGGACAGGAACATGAACACTGAAGCTTTCTTT.

This clone has only a few counts. The J gene is TRBJ2-2, the V gene TRBV12-5; 7 bases line up with TRBD1. V shed 6 bases and J 0 bases; nucleotides not matched to a gene: 4. CDR3 length equals 15 residues. CDR1 and CDR2 (germline): LGHNT, FRNRAP. In nucleotides, the CDR3 is TGTGCTAGTGGGACCGGACAGGCGAACACCGGGGAGCTGTTTTTT. This gives the protein CASGTGQANTGELFF.

This clone was recorded at least ten times. The genes are TRBV19 and TRBJ2-1, with D maybe TRBD2 (5 bases). The V gene's germline CDR1 is LNHDA and CDR2 SQIVND (reference sequence). Trimming cost V 5 bases and J 5 bases, with 16 bases left between them. The CDR3 has 15 residues. The CDR3 region has the DNA TGTGCCAGTAGTTATGACTACGAGGAGGACAATGAGCAGTTCTTC. It specifies CASSYDYEEDNEQFF. The entire variable domain, with the rest obtained from reference TRBV19 and TRBJ2-1, is as follows: DGGITQSPKYLFRKEGQNVTLSCEQNLNHDAMYWYRQDPGQGLRLIYYSQIVNDFQKGDIAEGYSVSREKKESFPLTVTSAQKNPTAFYLCASSYDYEEDNEQFFGPGTRLTVL.

This rearrangement joins TRBV4-1 to TRBJ1-5, with TRBD1 as a possible D gene (5 bases). CDR3 size: 14 residues. Trimming left V 1 base short and J 6 bases short, with 10 bases between. Germline CDR1 and CDR2: MGHRA and YSYEKL. The CDR3 region has the DNA TGCGCCAGCAGCCAAGGGGGGGGTAGTCAGCCCCAGCATTTT. As protein: CASSQGGGSQPQHF.

This clone was detected a few times. This rearrangement joins TRBV7-9 to TRBJ2-1; no firm D call. This CDR3 is 12 amino acids long. Germline lookup yields CDR1 SEHNR and CDR2 FQNEAQ (reference sequence). V was clipped by 3 bases and J by 5 bases, with 5 bases between them. CDR3 amino acids: CASSLWHNEQFF. The CDR3 nucleotides are TGTGCCAGCAGCTTGTGGCACAATGAGCAGTTCTTC.

This clone was seen more than once but under ten times. The rearrangement joins TRBV11-2 to TRBJ1-1, with D possibly matching TRBD1 (5 bases). The CDR3 consists of 17 residues. The germline CDR1 and CDR2 sequences are SGHAT and FQNNGV. V was cut by 3 bases and J by 1 base, with 18 bases left in between. The CDR3 nucleotides read TGTGCCAGCAGCTTCACCGGGACCTTTCCCTCGAACACTGAAGCTTTCTTT. Translating it yields CASSFTGTFPSNTEAFF.

This clone appeared a few times. The chain couples TRBV10-3 to TRBJ1-6; D may be TRBD1 (5 bases). This CDR3 has 14 amino acids. Trimming left V 6 bases short and J 7 bases short, with 13 bases between. Germline loops: CDR1 ENHRY, CDR2 SYGVKD. The CDR3 spells CAISARGRNSPLHF. Written as DNA, the CDR3 is TGTGCCATCAGCGCCCGGGGCCGCAATTCACCCCTCCACTTT.

This chain links TRBV7-2 with TRBJ2-5, with a tentative D call TRBD2 (6 bases). The CDR3 sequence is 15 residues long. V dropped 2 bases and J dropped 7 bases, with 17 bases sitting between them. CDR1 and CDR2 from the germline V gene are SGHTA and FQGNSA. As DNA, the CDR3 is TGTGCCAGCAGCTTACGCGGGGAGCTAAGAGGGACCCAGTACTTC. This encodes CASSLRGELRGTQYF.

This clone appeared a few times. The chain is built from TRBV7-2 and TRBJ2-5; TRBD2 matches 11 bases. This CDR3 spans 17 amino acids. Germline CDR1 and CDR2: SGHTA and FQGNSA. Trimming removed 5 bases from V and 0 bases from J; junction bases left unmatched: 8. This CDR3 reads CASSPGTSGDYQETQYF. In DNA, the CDR3 is TGTGCCAGCAGCCCAGGGACTAGCGGCGATTACCAAGAGACCCAGTACTTC.

The genes are TRBV25-1 and TRBJ1-2; TRBD1 is a possible D gene (5 bases). This CDR3 is 13 amino acids long. V gave up 1 base and J gave up 8 bases, with 11 bases separating them. CDR1 MGHDK and CDR2 SYGVNS come from the germline V gene. The CDR3 here is CASSEWQGSGYTF. As DNA, the CDR3 is TGTGCCAGCAGTGAATGGCAGGGTAGCGGCTACACCTTC.

With respect to this clone: A far bigger clonotype differs at one base, so this is likely a read error. The sample carries other DNA sequences with the same CDR3. The chain links TRBV7-2 to TRBJ2-1; D is ambiguous. From germline, CDR1 is SGHTA and CDR2 FQGNSA. The CDR3 is 17 amino acids. The V end lost 5 bases, the J end lost 9 bases, and 26 bases lay between the germline ends. The CDR3 reads CASSQASRSHSGIEQFF. The CDR3 DNA sequence: TGTGCCAGCAGCCAAGCTTCTCGTTCCCACAGTGGTATTGAGCAGTTCTTC.

The chain uses TRBV7-2 and TRBJ2-3; D is ambiguous. The V end was cut by 2 bases, the J end by 6 bases, with 6 bases between. The CDR3 runs to 12 residues. Germline V CDR1 and CDR2: SGHTA, FQGNSA. CDR3 DNA sequence: TGTGCCAGCAGCTTATACCTGGATACGCAGTATTTT. This translates into CASSLYLDTQYF. Full variable domain (rest looked up from reference TRBV7-2 and TRBJ2-3): GAGVSQSPSNKVTEKGKDVELRCDPISGHTALYWYRQSLGQGLEFLIYFQGNSAPDKSGLPSDRFSAERTGGSVSTLTIQRTQQEDSAVYLCASSLYLDTQYFGPGTRLTVL.

This clone was observed a handful of times. The V gene is TRBV7-2, the J gene TRBJ2-1; 7 nucleotides line up with TRBD2. Unmatched junction bases numbered 16, after V lost 7 bases and J lost 13 bases. Per germline, CDR1 SGHTA and CDR2 FQGNSA. CDR3 length: 14 amino acids. CDR3 in amino acids: CASKLGDAAGVQFF. The CDR3 DNA reads TGTGCCAGCAAGTTAGGGGACGCCGCGGGAGTACAGTTCTTC.

This clone appeared a few times. V is TRBV11-2 and J is TRBJ2-7; D possibly matches TRBD1 or TRBD2 (6 bases each). The V gene's germline CDR1 is SGHAT and CDR2 FQNNGV. There are 13 residues in the CDR3. Trimming shortened V by 5 bases and J by 2 bases, and 10 bases separated the two germline ends. The CDR3 DNA reads TGTGCCAGCAGCCCGGGGGCAACCTACGAGCAGTACTTC. Residues: CASSPGATYEQYF.

In its sample, this clone was seen a few times. Since a far larger clone is one base different, this is likely a read error. Other DNA sequences within the sample encode an identical CDR3. This rearrangement joins TRBV7-9 to TRBJ2-1; D unresolved. CDR3 length equals 13 residues. Germline V gene lookup returns CDR1 SEHNR and CDR2 FQNEAQ (reference sequence). Trimming took off 4 bases at V and 4 bases at J, with 8 bases between the two ends. CDR3 residues: CASSSELYNEQFF. CDR3 in DNA: TGTGCCAGCAGCTCCGAACTATACAATGAGCAGTTCTTC. Filled out from reference TRBV7-9 and TRBJ2-1, the complete variable domain reads DTGVSQNPRHKITKRGQNVTFRCDPISEHNRLYWYRQTLGQGPEFLTYFQNEAQLEKSRLLSDRFSAERPKGSFSTLEIQRTEQGDSAMYLCASSSELYNEQFFGPGTRLTVL.

This chain connects TRBV11-2 to TRBJ2-5; D might be TRBD1 (5 bases). The germline V gene has CDR1 SGHAT and CDR2 FQNNGV. This CDR3 is built from 15 residues. V was trimmed by 1 base and J by 5 bases, leaving 14 bases between them. The CDR3 sequence: CASSLVFGQRETQYF. Here the CDR3 DNA reads TGTGCCAGCAGCTTAGTGTTCGGACAAAGGGAGACCCAGTACTTC.

This clone was observed a few times. CDR3 in amino acids: CASRPNGRDEQFF. The CDR3 DNA sequence: TGTGCCAGCAGGCCGAACGGAAGGGATGAGCAGTTCTTC. V and J are TRBV2 and TRBJ2-1; D unresolved. V was clipped by 6 bases and J by 8 bases, with 14 bases between them. Germline-derived CDR1 and CDR2 are SNHLY and FYNNEI. The CDR3 contains 13 residues.

This rearrangement joins TRBV7-2 to TRBJ1-1, with a weak D call TRBD1 (6 bases). This CDR3 is 14 amino acids long. CDR1 and CDR2 from the germline V gene are SGHTA and FQGNSA. The germline V and J ends were trimmed by 0 bases and 2 bases, with 7 bases remaining between them. This CDR3 is CASSLAGGNTEAFF. The CDR3 DNA follows: TGTGCCAGCAGCTTAGCAGGGGGTAACACTGAAGCTTTCTTT.

Concerning this clone: Different DNA sequences within this sample yield the same CDR3. The chain has TRBV29-1 and TRBJ1-4, with TRBD1 as a possible D gene (6 bases). The CDR3 runs to 12 residues. V lost 6 bases, J lost 4 bases, and 9 bases lay in between. CDR1 is SQVTM, CDR2 ANQGSEA, per germline. The CDR3 protein is CSVGHNNEKLFF. The CDR3 region has the DNA TGCAGCGTGGGACATAATAATGAAAAACTGTTTTTT.

The J gene is TRBJ2-1, the V gene TRBV6-1; 13 bases are shared with TRBD2. V trimming: 4 bases; J trimming: 13 bases; junction bases outside the gene matches: 13. Germline V lookup: CDR1 MNHNS, CDR2 SASEGT. The CDR3 is 16 residues long. DNA of the CDR3: TGTGCCAGCAGTGGTAGGTGGACTAGCGGGGGCACCGGTCAGTTCTTC. Translated, it gives CASSGRWTSGGTGQFF.

The V and J genes are TRBV19 and TRBJ1-2; perhaps TRBD1 as D (5 bases). With 10 bases removed from V and 5 bases from J, the gap between germline ends came to 8 bases. This CDR3 is 10 amino acids long. The V gene's germline CDR1 is LNHDA and CDR2 SQIVND (reference sequence). CDR3 coding DNA: TGTGCCACCTCAGGGTATGGCTACACCTTC. Protein: CATSGYGYTF.

The rearrangement joins TRBV6-1 to TRBJ2-1; tentatively, D is TRBD2 (6 bases). Between the trimmed V and J ends, which lost 6 bases and 8 bases, there was a span of 20 bases. The CDR3 has 15 residues. The germline V gene has CDR1 MNHNS and CDR2 SASEGT. CDR3 DNA: TGTGCCAGCAGACCCGGCGGGGCCATTGGGCATGAGCAGTTCTTC. It yields the protein CASRPGGAIGHEQFF.

This clone appeared a few times. This chain joins TRBV7-2 and TRBJ2-5; perhaps TRBD1 as D (5 bases). Deletions cut 1 base from V and 3 bases from J, with 15 bases between. The CDR3 sequence is 16 residues long. Looked up from germline, CDR1 is SGHTA and CDR2 is FQGNSA. The CDR3 sequence: CASSLVGLRQKETQYF. The CDR3 DNA sequence: TGTGCCAGCAGCTTAGTGGGGTTGAGACAGAAAGAGACCCAGTACTTC.

In this sample, this clone turned up a few times. The germline gene is not matched at one end of the junction; a read error may be the cause. The J gene is TRBJ2-3, the V gene TRBV6-1, with unresolved D. Germline V CDR1 and CDR2: MNHNS, SASEGT. The CDR3 extends over 15 amino acids. CDR3 amino acids: CAISGKGVKTDTQYF. Here the CDR3 DNA reads TGTGCCATCAGTGGGAAGGGTGTGAAGACAGATACGCAGTATTTT.

This rearrangement joins TRBV2 to TRBJ2-5; D is possibly TRBD1 or TRBD2 (5 bases each). The end of the DNA aligns better with TRBJ2-7, so the J call may be wrong. CDR1 and CDR2 from the germline V gene are SNHLY and FYNNEI. CDR3 length equals 14 residues. The CDR3 here is CASSDRDGLYEQYF. DNA for the CDR3: TGTGCCAGCAGCGACCGGGACGGACTCTACGAGCAGTACTTC.

V usage is TRBV9 and J usage is TRBJ2-5, with TRBD2 matching over 12 bases. V shed 0 bases and J 4 bases; nucleotides not matched to a gene: 1. Germline loops: CDR1 SGDLS, CDR2 YYNGEE. The CDR3 consists of 15 residues. As DNA, the CDR3 is TGTGCCAGCAGCGTAGCTAGCGGGAGGGGAGAGACCCAGTACTTC. Translated, it gives CASSVASGRGETQYF.

This clone came up a few times. The chain is built from TRBV7-9 and TRBJ1-6; D is uncertain. Germline CDR1 SEHNR, CDR2 FQNEAQ (reference sequence). Trimming took off 8 bases at V and 8 bases at J, with 13 bases between the two ends. The CDR3 totals 13 residues. The CDR3 region has the DNA TGTGCCAGCTCCAGTCCCTGGGATTCACCCCTCCACTTT. This codes for CASSSPWDSPLHF. The variable domain in full, with the rest retrieved from reference TRBV7-9 and TRBJ1-6, is DTGVSQNPRHKITKRGQNVTFRCDPISEHNRLYWYRQTLGQGPEFLTYFQNEAQLEKSRLLSDRFSAERPKGSFSTLEIQRTEQGDSAMYLCASSSPWDSPLHFGNGTRLTVT.

The rearrangement uses TRBV7-2 and TRBJ1-1, with D perhaps TRBD1 (5 bases). Per germline, CDR1 SGHTA and CDR2 FQGNSA. V lost 2 bases to trimming and J lost 7 bases, with 11 bases between them. The CDR3 has 13 residues. CDR3 sequence (DNA): TGTGCCAGCAGCTTAAAACGGGGGAATGAAGCTTTCTTT. This gives the protein CASSLKRGNEAFF.

This clone was seen at least ten times. J is TRBJ1-2 and V is TRBV10-3; D gene unclear. The germline V gene has CDR1 ENHRY and CDR2 SYGVKD. The CDR3 is 12 amino acids. With 0 bases removed from V and 6 bases from J, the gap between germline ends came to 5 bases. The CDR3: CAISESTDGYTF. The CDR3 DNA follows: TGTGCCATCAGTGAGTCGACCGATGGCTACACCTTC.

This chain joins TRBV11-3 and TRBJ2-5, with TRBD1 matching over 9 bases. CDR1 and CDR2 from the germline V gene are SGHNT and YENEEA. The CDR3 is 15 residues long. Trimming removed 3 bases from V and 3 bases from J; junction bases left unmatched: 5. This CDR3 reads CASSFRGQGEETQYF. The CDR3 coding sequence is TGTGCCAGCAGCTTCCGGGGACAGGGCGAAGAGACCCAGTACTTC. Complete variable domain (other parts from reference TRBV11-3 and TRBJ2-5): EAGVVQSPRYKIIEKKQPVAFWCNPISGHNTLYWYLQNLGQGPELLIRYENEEAVDDSQLPKDRFSAERLKGVDSTLKIQPAELGDSAVYLCASSFRGQGEETQYFGPGTRLLVL.

This clone appeared a few times. The chain combines TRBV9 with TRBJ2-1, with 11 bases matching TRBD2. V lost 0 bases to trimming and J lost 4 bases; unmatched junction nucleotides: 6. Looked up from germline, CDR1 is SGDLS and CDR2 is YYNGEE. The length of the CDR3 is 17 residues. CDR3 DNA sequence: TGTGCCAGCAGCGTAGTGGCTAGCGGGGGGATATACAATGAGCAGTTCTTC. Protein sequence: CASSVVASGGIYNEQFF.